The 10 T cell receptor beta chains given below trace back to one sample, sequenced in a study of regulatory T cells in long-lasting Graves disease. HTBI primers from iRepertoire and Arm-PCR of CDR3 regions yielded the TCR beta libraries. MiXCR, run by TCRdb on the multiplex PCR reads, gives a single entry per CDR3 protein. The table shows a few hundred thousand distinct CDR3 sequences, with approximately 16% occurring only once. Time point of the sample: newly diagnosed GD, antithyroid drugs for less than 3 months. Extracted RNA from PBMCs served as the source of the TCR library. These same data were also listed under a study on T cells in Graves' hyperthyroidism and ophthalmopathy.

The starting material was peripheral blood mononuclear cells (PBMCs), obtained at new diagnosis, from a patient treated with antithyroid drugs. Every receptor here comes from a man aged 40-49 years with Graves disease.

Notes on this clonotype: This could be a read error, since a much larger clone is one nucleotide away. This chain uses TRBV2 with TRBJ2-1, with D perhaps TRBD1 (6 bases). V was cut by 6 bases and J by 10 bases, with 19 bases left in between. Germline V gives CDR1 SNHLY, CDR2 FYNNEI. There are 14 residues in the CDR3. The CDR3 bases are TGTGCCAGCAGCCAACAGGGTAGAGACTACGAGCAGTTCTTC. Its protein is CASSQQGRDYEQFF.

This clonotype was counted between two and nine times. The rearrangement uses TRBV2 and TRBJ1-4; possible D gene TRBD1, 5 bases. The germline V and J ends were trimmed by 7 bases and 6 bases, with 12 bases remaining between them. In germline, CDR1 is SNHLY, CDR2 FYNNEI. CDR3 length: 13 residues. The CDR3 DNA sequence: TGTGCCAGCACCCGGGGCAGGCATGAAAAACTGTTTTTT. This translates into CASTRGRHEKLFF. Filled out from reference TRBV2 and TRBJ1-4, the complete variable domain reads EPEVTQTPSHQVTQMGQEVILRCVPISNHLYFYWYRQILGQKVEFLVSFYNNEISEKSEIFDDQFSVERPDGSNFTLKIRSTKLEDSAMYFCASTRGRHEKLFFGSGTQLSVL.

This clonotype was detected ten times or more. The chain couples TRBV20-1 to TRBJ1-1; unclear D gene. Trimming removed 3 bases from V and 1 base from J, with 6 bases in between. CDR1 is DFQATT, CDR2 SNEGSKA, per germline (reference sequence). CDR3 length equals 12 residues. This CDR3 is CSASRWNTEAFF. CDR3 in DNA: TGCAGTGCTAGTCGCTGGAACACTGAAGCTTTCTTT.

This clonotype was counted many times. The rearrangement links TRBV30 to TRBJ1-2; the D gene is possibly TRBD1 (5 bases). Trimming stripped 3 bases from V and 6 bases from J, with 11 bases between. This CDR3 is built from 12 residues. CDR1 and CDR2 from the germline V gene are GTSNPN and SVGIG (reference sequence). Here the CDR3 DNA reads TGTGCCTGGAGCGGGGGTAGGGATGGCTACACCTTC. It is translated as CAWSGGRDGYTF. Looking up the rest from reference TRBV30 and TRBJ1-2 gives the full variable domain: SQTIHQWPATLVQPVGSPLSLECTVEGTSNPNLYWYRQAAGRGLQLLFYSVGIGQISSEVPQNLSASRPQDRQFILSSKKLLLSDSGFYLCAWSGGRDGYTFGSGTRLTVV.

This clonotype was counted at least ten times. The J gene is TRBJ2-1, the V gene TRBV2; 9 bases are a match to TRBD2. The CDR3 covers 16 residues. Germline loops: CDR1 SNHLY, CDR2 FYNNEI. J was trimmed by 0 bases and V by 5 bases; bases with no gene match: 5. CDR3 amino acids: CASSPRGGGSYNEQFF. In nucleotides, the CDR3 is TGTGCCAGCAGTCCTCGCGGGGGGGGCTCCTACAATGAGCAGTTCTTC.

This clonotype appeared many times. A read error may account for a junction end that differs from germline. The V and J genes are TRBV5-1 and TRBJ1-6; tentative D call: TRBD1 (6 bases). CDR3 size: 13 residues. Per germline, CDR1 SGHRS and CDR2 YFSETQ. CDR3 loop: CASSPDSYSPLHF. CDR3 coding DNA: TGTGCCAGCAGCCCGGACAGTTATTCACCCCTCCACTTT.

This clonotype was recorded at least ten times. The rearrangement joins TRBV18 to TRBJ1-1, with D possibly TRBD1 on 5 matching bases. This CDR3 spans 13 amino acids. Between the trimmed V and J ends, which lost 9 bases and 2 bases, there was a span of 13 bases. In germline, CDR1 is KGHSH, CDR2 LQKENI. In DNA, the CDR3 is TGTGCCAGTCGATGGGACCTTAACACTGAAGCTTTCTTT. This encodes CASRWDLNTEAFF.

The chain couples TRBV20-1 to TRBJ2-2, with D possibly being TRBD2 (6 bases). Between the trimmed V and J ends, which lost 3 bases and 11 bases, there was a span of 13 bases. The CDR3 is 12 residues long. In germline, CDR1 is DFQATT, CDR2 SNEGSKA (reference sequence). CDR3 in amino acids: CSARGLRPELFF. For the CDR3, the DNA is TGCAGTGCTAGGGGACTGCGCCCCGAGCTGTTTTTT.

This clonotype was seen ten or more times. V usage is TRBV28 and J usage is TRBJ2-3, with D hard to call. Trimming took 3 bases from V and 0 from J, leaving 13 bases between them. From germline, CDR1 is MDHEN and CDR2 SYDVKM. The CDR3 runs 16 residues. The CDR3 DNA sequence: TGTGCCAGCAGTTTTGGGGTCTCTGCTAGCACAGATACGCAGTATTTT. Its protein product is CASSFGVSASTDTQYF.

This chain joins TRBV5-1 and TRBJ2-5; D unresolved. Trimming took off 0 bases at V and 5 bases at J, with 14 bases between the two ends. CDR3 length equals 15 residues. Germline CDR1 is SGHRS and CDR2 is YFSETQ. CDR3 nucleotide sequence: TGCGCCAGCAGCTTGGGGGCGGCCCAACGTGAGACCCAGTACTTC. The encoded protein is CASSLGAAQRETQYF.